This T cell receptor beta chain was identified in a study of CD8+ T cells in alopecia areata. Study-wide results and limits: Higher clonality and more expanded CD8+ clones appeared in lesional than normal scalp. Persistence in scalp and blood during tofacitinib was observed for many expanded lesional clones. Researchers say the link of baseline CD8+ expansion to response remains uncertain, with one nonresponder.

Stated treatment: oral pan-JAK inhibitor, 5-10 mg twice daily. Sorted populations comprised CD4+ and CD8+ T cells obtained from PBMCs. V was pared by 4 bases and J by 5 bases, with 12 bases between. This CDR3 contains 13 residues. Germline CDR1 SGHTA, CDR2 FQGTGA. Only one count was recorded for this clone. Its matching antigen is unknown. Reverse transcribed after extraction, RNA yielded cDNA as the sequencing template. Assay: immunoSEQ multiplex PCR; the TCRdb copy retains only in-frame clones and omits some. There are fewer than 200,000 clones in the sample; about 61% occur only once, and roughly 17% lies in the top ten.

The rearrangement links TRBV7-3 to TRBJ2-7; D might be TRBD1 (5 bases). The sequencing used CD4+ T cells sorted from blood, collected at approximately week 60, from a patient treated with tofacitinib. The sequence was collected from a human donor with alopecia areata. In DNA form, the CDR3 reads TGTGCCAGCAGCTCGCAGGGCCAAGACGAGCAGTACTTC. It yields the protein CASSSQGQDEQYF.